The rows below give T cell receptor beta chains drawn from one sample of a study of T cell responses to AZD1222 COVID-19 vaccine. Only in-frame clones appear in the TCRdb table, and some are missing; sequencing was by immunoSEQ multiplex PCR. This table holds about 140,000 clones, 92% found once. This sample comprised peripheral blood, obtained 28 days after the second AZD1222 dose. These receptors were collected from an adult who received the AZD1222 COVID-19 vaccine. Each CDR3 is given with its conserved first and last residue. A D gene is named only where the DNA matches it firmly. A clone size is listed for some rows: how often the clone was seen (once, few, many), or a class if it is expanded.

clone_size,v_call,j_call,d_call,cdr3_nt,cdr3_aa
NA,TRBV4-1,TRBJ1-1,NA,TGCGCCAGCAGCCAAGAGGGAGGGGCGAGCACTGAAGCTTTCTTT,CASSQEGGASTEAFF
NA,TRBV5-4,TRBJ1-4,TRBD1,TGTGCCAGCAGCCAAGACAGGGGGCATGAAAAACTGTTTTTT,CASSQDRGHEKLFF
NA,TRBV6-5,TRBJ2-3,NA,TGTGCCAGCAGATTTACAGGGACAGATACGCAGTATTTT,CASRFTGTDTQYF
NA,TRBV13,TRBJ2-3,TRBD2,TGTGCCAGCAGCTCGGGACTAGCGGGATTAGATACGCAGTATTTT,CASSSGLAGLDTQYF
NA,TRBV6-5,TRBJ1-1,TRBD1,TGTGCCAGCAGTCCAACGGGGACAGGTGACACTGAAGCTTTCTTT,CASSPTGTGDTEAFF
NA,TRBV12-3/TRBV12-4,TRBJ2-4,NA,TGTGCCGCCGGAGGTCGTTGGTTTCAGTACTTC,CAAGGRWFQYF
NA,TRBV7-9,TRBJ2-7,NA,TGTGCCAGCAGCGTATTTATGACCGAGCAGTACTTC,CASSVFMTEQYF
few,TRBV7-9,TRBJ2-7,NA,TGTGCCAGCAGCCACAAGGACAGATTCTACGAGCAGTACTTC,CASSHKDRFYEQYF
NA,TRBV7-9,TRBJ2-7,NA,TGTGCCAGCAGCTCGGACACTTCCTACGAGCAGTACTTC,CASSSDTSYEQYF
NA,TRBV28,TRBJ2-7,NA,TGTGCCAGCGCCTGGGGCTGTCGAGCCTACGAGCAGTACTTC,CASAWGCRAYEQYF
NA,TRBV3-1/TRBV3-2,TRBJ2-1,TRBD1,TGTGCCAGCAGCCAAGTCGGGGACAGGGGCTTGGACAATGAGCAGTTCTTC,CASSQVGDRGLDNEQFF
few,TRBV7-3,TRBJ2-1,TRBD2,TGTGCCAGCAGCCGCGGACTAGCGGCCTCCTACAATGAGCAGTTCTTC,CASSRGLAASYNEQFF
NA,TRBV7-6,TRBJ2-1,NA,TGTGCCAGCAGCTTAGGTTTCGGGATGTCCTACAATGAGCAGTTCTTC,CASSLGFGMSYNEQFF
NA,TRBV5-1,TRBJ2-3,NA,TGCGCCAGCAGCTTTGGGGCCCCCACAGATACGCAGTATTTT,CASSFGAPTDTQYF
NA,TRBV7-6,TRBJ2-6,NA,TGTGCCAGCAGCTACAGTGGGGCCAACGTCCTGACTTTC,CASSYSGANVLTF
NA,TRBV7-6,TRBJ1-1,TRBD1,TGTGCCAGCAGTTCAGGGGGCAACACTGAAGCTTTCTTT,CASSSGGNTEAFF
NA,TRBV18,TRBJ1-2,NA,TGTGCCAGCTCACCCCCTACAAACTATGGCTACACCTTC,CASSPPTNYGYTF
NA,TRBV19,TRBJ2-7,NA,TGTGCCAGTAGCAACCAAGGGGGATACGAGCAGTACTTC,CASSNQGGYEQYF
once,TRBV5-6,TRBJ1-1,NA,TGTGCCAGCAGCCGCATCCTTGGCACTGAAGCTTTCTTT,CASSRILGTEAFF
NA,TRBV4-2,TRBJ1-4,NA,TGTGCCAGCAGCCCGACCGGGACCGCAACTAATGAAAAACTGTTTTTT,CASSPTGTATNEKLFF
NA,TRBV9,TRBJ2-1,NA,TGTGCCAGCAGCGTACGGGGGACAGATTACAATGAGCAGTTCTTC,CASSVRGTDYNEQFF
NA,TRBV9,TRBJ1-5,TRBD1,TGTGCCAGCAGCGAGGACAGGGGGCAGCCCCAGCATTTT,CASSEDRGQPQHF
NA,TRBV24-1,TRBJ2-1,TRBD1,TGTGCCACCAGTGATTCGGAGACAGGGGGAAATGAGCAGTTCTTC,CATSDSETGGNEQFF
NA,TRBV7-9,TRBJ1-3,NA,TGTGCCAGCAGCTCCGCAGGAATCTCTGGAAACACCATATATTTT,CASSSAGISGNTIYF
NA,TRBV4-2,TRBJ2-7,NA,TGTGCCAGCAGTCCTTCATTGAGGGAGCAGTACTTC,CASSPSLREQYF
once,TRBV28,TRBJ2-1,NA,TGTGCGAGCGGACCTCCCGTCTCGGACAATGAGCAGTTCTTC,CASGPPVSDNEQFF
NA,TRBV7-9,TRBJ2-1,TRBD2,TGTGCCAGCAGCTTAGGGGTAGCGGGAGCGTTAGAGCAGTTCTTC,CASSLGVAGALEQFF
NA,TRBV6-1,TRBJ1-1,NA,TGTGCCAGCAGTGAGGGTCTTCAGGGGCGGTTGAACACTGAAGCTTTCTTT,CASSEGLQGRLNTEAFF
once,TRBV21-1,TRBJ2-3,NA,TGTGCCAGCAGCAAAGAGTCGGGGGGAGACATCACAGATACGCAGTATTTT,CASSKESGGDITDTQYF
NA,TRBV7-2,TRBJ2-1,NA,TGTGCCAGCAGCTCGCGTAATGAGCAGTTCTTC,CASSSRNEQFF
once,TRBV19,TRBJ1-5,TRBD1,TGTGCCAGTATCCCGACAGGGGGCGATTTTTTGAGCAATCAGCCCCAGCATTTT,CASIPTGGDFLSNQPQHF
NA,TRBV9,TRBJ2-1,NA,TGTGCCAGCTCGCGACAGGCGGACTACAATGAGCAGTTCTTC,CASSRQADYNEQFF
NA,TRBV4-2,TRBJ2-1,NA,TGTGCCAGCAGCCGAGCCGGGATTAGCTCCTACAATGAGCAGTTCTTC,CASSRAGISSYNEQFF
NA,TRBV6-5,TRBJ2-7,TRBD2,TGTGCCAGCAGTTTCTACGGACTAGCGGCGGACGAGCAGTACTTC,CASSFYGLAADEQYF
NA,TRBV5-1,TRBJ1-1,NA,TGCGCCAGCAGCTTGGCAGCCTTGATGAACACTGAAGCTTTCTTT,CASSLAALMNTEAFF
NA,TRBV5-6,TRBJ2-3,NA,TGTGCCAGCAGCCCCTGGACCCGGGCGGGTTCAGATACGCAGTATTTT,CASSPWTRAGSDTQYF